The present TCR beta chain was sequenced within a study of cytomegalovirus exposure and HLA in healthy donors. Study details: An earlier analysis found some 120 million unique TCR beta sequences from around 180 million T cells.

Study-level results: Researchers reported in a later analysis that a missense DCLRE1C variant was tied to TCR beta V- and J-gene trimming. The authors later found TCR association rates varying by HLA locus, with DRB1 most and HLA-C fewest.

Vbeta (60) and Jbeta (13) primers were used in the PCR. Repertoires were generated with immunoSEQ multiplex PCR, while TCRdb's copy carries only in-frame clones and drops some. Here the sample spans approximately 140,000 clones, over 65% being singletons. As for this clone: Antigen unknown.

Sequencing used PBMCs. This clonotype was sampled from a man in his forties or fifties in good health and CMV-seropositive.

The CDR3 coding sequence is TGTGCCAGCAGCCCCGGGGACATTAGCAATCAGCCCCAGCATTTT. Protein: CASSPGDISNQPQHF. This sequence joins TRBV7-8 and TRBJ1-5; TRBD1 might be the D (6 bases). The germline CDR1 and CDR2 sequences are SGHVS and FQNEAQ. Deletions cut 5 bases from V and 0 bases from J, with 11 bases between. The CDR3 length is 15 residues.